This T cell receptor beta chain was observed in a study of blood T cell repertoires in COVID-19. Across the study: Sites in the United States, Italy and Spain provided acute and convalescent COVID-19 samples. In each case, the material was cDNA or gDNA derived from T cells, B-cell-depleted T cells, or PBMCs.

Trimming cost V 3 bases and J 4 bases; bases outside gene matches: 4. The CDR3 spans 13 residues. CDR1 and CDR2 from the germline V gene are DFQATT and SNEGSKA (reference sequence). Repertoires were generated with immunoSEQ multiplex PCR, while TCRdb's copy carries only in-frame clones and drops some. The sample yields over 200,000 clones, 84% seen once. The receptor comes from a woman between 45 and 60 years old with active or convalescent COVID-19. The sample taken for sequencing was peripheral blood. The rearrangement uses TRBV20-1 and TRBJ2-5; 8 nucleotides line up with TRBD2. This chain's CDR3 is CSASGLAGETQYF. The DNA for the CDR3 is TGCAGTGCTAGTGGGCTAGCGGGAGAGACCCAGTACTTC.